Listed below are T cell receptor beta chains from one sample, sequenced in a study of blood T cell repertoires in COVID-19. Sequencing used immunoSEQ multiplex PCR; TCRdb keeps in-frame clones, though not all of them. The sample carries hundreds of thousands of clones, roughly 85% recorded once. Sequencing input: peripheral blood. The receptors were sampled from a man in his forties or fifties with active or convalescent COVID-19. Each CDR3 is given with its conserved first and last residue. Each record gives: J gene, V gene, CDR3 protein.

>TRBJ2-3|TRBV14
CASSPGTWVGNTQYF
>TRBJ1-1|TRBV9
CASSGAELTEAFF
>TRBJ2-1|TRBV5-1
CASSLSGGSYNEQFF
>TRBJ1-4|TRBV5-5
CASRQGHGSDEKLFF
>TRBJ1-2|TRBV6-5
CASSYSAHYGYTF
>TRBJ1-5|TRBV7-9
CASSLGTRTYSNQPQHF
>TRBJ2-2|TRBV7-9
CASSPLVGSDTGELFF
>TRBJ1-1|TRBV11-3
CASSPETGTEAFF
>TRBJ1-1|TRBV12-5
CASGLTGLTQAFF
>TRBJ1-2|TRBV18
CASSRQPGQRTNYGYTF
>TRBJ2-1|TRBV5-1
CASSIDMAGRRLDNEQFF
>TRBJ2-3|TRBV5-4
CASSHGLAAYTDTQYF
>TRBJ2-1|TRBV18
CATVTGTSLYNEQFF
>TRBJ2-7|TRBV3-1/TRBV3-2
CASSPGRGAYEQYF
>TRBJ1-6|TRBV27
CASRRARTGGSSAYNSPLHF
>TRBJ1-2|TRBV5-5
CASSLGAGTNYGYTF
>TRBJ2-7|TRBV10-3
CAAKGPGQGAHEQYF
>TRBJ2-2|TRBV7-2
CASSPPGGRNTGELFF
>TRBJ2-1|TRBV5-6
CASSLISSGSTQFF
>TRBJ1-4|TRBV12-5
CASGLSYRGRRAGELFF
>TRBJ2-2|TRBV4-1
CASRWRDEAGELFF
>TRBJ2-6|TRBV5-4
CASSLGQTNVLTF
>TRBJ2-5|TRBV6-6
CASTPAGTTFKETQYF
>TRBJ2-5|TRBV7-9
CASSLEQFPGRLQETQYF
>TRBJ1-2|TRBV3-1/TRBV3-2
CASSQGGRGPANYGYTF
>TRBJ1-5|TRBV24-1
CATSPGNQPQHF
>TRBJ1-1|TRBV28
CASSFWGEGGTEAFF
>TRBJ2-7|TRBV20-1
CSAGDSGYPYEQYF
>TRBJ2-7|TRBV11-2
CASSLPDSAEQYF
>TRBJ1-1|TRBV6-2/TRBV6-3
CASSYGGNTEAFF
>TRBJ2-7|TRBV6-5
CASSVGTSIYEQYF
>TRBJ1-1|TRBV25-1
CASSSPSTAELEAFF
>TRBJ1-6|TRBV28
CASSPQTGGPAPLHF
>TRBJ2-1|TRBV2
CASNLGQGPNEQFF
>TRBJ1-5|TRBV27
CASSFSTGVGQPQHF
>TRBJ2-7|TRBV2
CASSALGGYEQYF
>TRBJ2-3|TRBV29-1
CSVEASGGLGTQYF
>TRBJ2-2|TRBV6-5
CASKIANTGELFF
>TRBJ1-2|TRBV19
CASSWAAGGYTF
>TRBJ2-7|TRBV6-5
CASQGSGLYEQYF
>TRBJ1-4|TRBV3-1/TRBV3-2
CASTQTGGNEKLFF
>TRBJ2-2|TRBV5-1
CASRFSGTGELFF
>TRBJ2-5|TRBV4-1
CASSQGLAGPGETQYF
>TRBJ2-1|TRBV10-3
CAISAGLATYNEQFF
>TRBJ2-3|TRBV9
CASSVGTSGRSTDTQYF
>TRBJ1-6|TRBV19
CATARSGGQVDSPLHF
>TRBJ1-5|TRBV19
CAGSPTGRGNQPQHF
>TRBJ1-5|TRBV10-2
CASMVGENQPQHF
>TRBJ1-4|TRBV3-1/TRBV3-2
CASSQERTGAFNEKLFF